The sample holds one count of the clone carrying this T cell receptor beta chain. CDR3 length: 16 residues. V lost 2 bases, J lost 9 bases, and 10 bases stayed unmatched. Germline V gene lookup returns CDR1 MNHEY and CDR2 SVGAGI. This table comes from immunoSEQ multiplex PCR, and its TCRdb copy is limited to in-frame clones, with some not included. This sample has 390,000 or so clones; 80% to 90% occur once, and the top ten carry roughly a tenth. The data were obtained in a study of blood T cell repertoires in COVID-19. The TCR originated in a woman between 45 and 60 years old who had recovered from COVID-19. V is TRBV6-5 and J is TRBJ2-1; 10 positions agree with TRBD2. Specimen: PBMCs or T cells enriched from blood (not recorded which). The CDR3 bases are TGTGCCAGCAGTTACACCGGGACTAGCGATCAGCCTGAGCAGTTCTTC. This encodes CASSYTGTSDQPEQFF.